One sample yielded the 13 T cell receptor beta chains listed below, sequenced in a study of blood T cell repertoires in COVID-19. This table comes from immunoSEQ multiplex PCR, and its TCRdb copy is limited to in-frame clones, with some not included. Counted here are about 300,000 clones, approximately 84% occurring once; the ten biggest clones make up 4% to 5%. The material sequenced was PBMCs or T cells enriched from blood (not recorded which). These receptors originate from a man aged 25-40 years who had recovered from COVID-19.

The rearrangement links TRBV28 to TRBJ1-2; unclear D gene. The CDR3 is 14 amino acids. Germline V gene lookup returns CDR1 MDHEN and CDR2 SYDVKM. With 5 bases removed from V and 2 bases from J, the gap between germline ends came to 12 bases. This CDR3 reads CASSPMTPNYGYTF. CDR3 DNA sequence: TGTGCCAGCAGTCCAATGACACCAAACTATGGCTACACCTTC.

V and J are TRBV5-1 and TRBJ2-5; D remains unclear. Per the germline V gene, CDR1 is SGHRS and CDR2 is YFSETQ. Trimming cost V 3 bases and J 4 bases, with 19 bases left between them. The CDR3 length is 16 residues. DNA of the CDR3: TGCGCCAGCAGCTACATGCTGGCCTCGGGTGGAGAGACCCAGTACTTC. It encodes CASSYMLASGGETQYF. Filled out from reference TRBV5-1 and TRBJ2-5, the complete variable domain reads KAGVTQTPRYLIKTRGQQVTLSCSPISGHRSVSWYQQTPGQGLQFLFEYFSETQRNKGNFPGRFSGRQFSNSRSEMNVSTLELGDSALYLCASSYMLASGGETQYFGPGTRLLVL.

The V gene is TRBV25-1, the J gene TRBJ2-5; D not certain. Germline CDR1 MGHDK, CDR2 SYGVNS. Trimming cost V 3 bases and J 5 bases, with 13 bases left between them. This CDR3 is built from 14 residues. The CDR3 protein is CASSDRQDGETQYF. CDR3 in DNA: TGTGCCAGCAGTGACCGCCAGGATGGGGAGACCCAGTACTTC.

This chain joins TRBV28 and TRBJ2-2; 14 bases line up with TRBD2. The junction had 4 bases not matched to a gene; V was cut back by 3 bases and J by 1 base. This CDR3 has 18 amino acids. Germline V gene lookup returns CDR1 MDHEN and CDR2 SYDVKM. CDR3 DNA sequence: TGTGCCAGCAGTTTCCGCGGGACTAGCGGGAGGAACACCGGGGAGCTGTTTTTT. Amino acids: CASSFRGTSGRNTGELFF.

This clone was seen only a few times. The chain uses TRBV19 and TRBJ1-2; D may be TRBD1 (6 bases). CDR1 and CDR2 from the germline V gene are LNHDA and SQIVND (reference sequence). Deletions cut 6 bases from V and 0 bases from J, with 20 bases between. The CDR3 loop spans 17 amino acids. Here the CDR3 reads CASRSRSQGLANYGYTF. CDR3 sequence (DNA): TGTGCCAGTAGGAGCCGGAGTCAGGGGCTAGCTAACTATGGCTACACCTTC.

The J gene is TRBJ2-1, the V gene TRBV30; TRBD2 matches at 7 bases. Looked up from germline, CDR1 is GTSNPN and CDR2 is SVGIG (reference sequence). With 6 bases clipped from V and 6 bases from J, the junction kept 8 bases outside the gene matches. The CDR3 covers 13 residues. CDR3 nucleotide sequence: TGTGCCTGTGGGACTCAGCGGGGCAATGAGCAGTTCTTC. It translates to CACGTQRGNEQFF.

The chain has TRBV5-4 and TRBJ2-3; 7 bases fit TRBD1. Germline-derived CDR1 and CDR2 are SGHNT and YYREEE (reference sequence). Losses at the gene ends were 9 bases for V and 2 bases for J; bases not matched to a gene: 12. This CDR3 spans 15 amino acids. CDR3 protein: CAIGVPGQNTDTQYF. The CDR3 bases are TGTGCCATCGGGGTACCGGGACAGAACACAGATACGCAGTATTTT.

V and J are TRBV4-1 and TRBJ2-5, with TRBD2 identical over 9 bases. Germline loops: CDR1 MGHRA, CDR2 YSYEKL. The ends lost 0 bases at V and 5 bases at J; junction bases unmatched: 10. The CDR3 is made up of 17 amino acids. The CDR3 sequence: CASSQDRAGGRAETQYF. The CDR3 DNA reads as TGCGCCAGCAGCCAAGATAGAGCGGGGGGTCGTGCCGAGACCCAGTACTTC.

CDR3 nucleotides: TGTGCTAGTGGTTTGGTCACCGGCGGGGAAAGGAACACTGAAGCTTTCTTT. Its protein product is CASGLVTGGERNTEAFF. This chain links TRBV12-5 with TRBJ1-1; D remains ambiguous. The V end was cut by 0 bases, the J end by 1 base, with 15 bases between. The CDR3 consists of 17 residues. The germline gives CDR1 LGHNT, CDR2 FRNRAP.

J is TRBJ2-7 and V is TRBV10-3, with TRBD1 matching 9 bases. The CDR3 is made up of 14 amino acids. Losses at the gene ends were 4 bases for V and 5 bases for J; bases not matched to a gene: 6. Germline-derived CDR1 and CDR2 are ENHRY and SYGVKD. The CDR3 DNA reads as TGTGCCATCAGTGTGCGGACAGGGGCCAACGAGCAGTACTTC. It specifies CAISVRTGANEQYF.

The chain uses TRBV24-1 and TRBJ2-1; D is unresolved. The germline V gene encodes CDR1 KGHDR and CDR2 SFDVKD. V lost 2 bases and J 9 bases, leaving 10 bases between the germline ends. There are 13 residues in the CDR3. As DNA, the CDR3 is TGTGCCACCAGTGATTCAATAGTTGCTGAGCAGTTCTTC. Amino acid sequence: CATSDSIVAEQFF.

The J gene is TRBJ1-6, the V gene TRBV7-6; TRBD1 matches at 7 bases. Germline CDR1 reads SGHVS; CDR2 reads FNYEAQ. This CDR3 is built from 16 residues. The ends lost 3 bases at V and 9 bases at J; junction bases unmatched: 11. In nucleotides, the CDR3 is TGTGCCAGCAGCTTGGAACCCGGGACAGAGAGTTCACCCCTCCACTTT. Translating it yields CASSLEPGTESSPLHF.

This clone came up a few times. CDR3 amino acids: CASSYGGQSSYEQYF. The CDR3 region has the DNA TGTGCCAGCAGTTACGGAGGGCAGAGCTCCTACGAGCAGTACTTC. The chain carries TRBV6-6 and TRBJ2-7; D might be TRBD2 (6 bases). Trimming stripped 2 bases from V and 0 bases from J, with 11 bases between. CDR1 and CDR2 from the germline V gene are MNHNY and SVGAGI (reference sequence). This CDR3 contains 15 residues.